This record looks at one T cell receptor (beta chain) sequence and its context. This receptor's antigen is unknown. Base qualities are not recorded, but no much larger clone differs from it by a single base. The data are from a study of control samples from healthy donors and cancer patients (dated by TCRdb to 2018 to 2021). The CDR3 covers 16 residues, taking in both the cysteine and the phenylalanine. This entry keeps only the CDR3 DNA: 48 bases, framed from base 1. The germline V gene (reference sequence) supplies CDR1 MNHEY and CDR2 SMNVEV. V lost 5 bases and J lost 3 bases; the stretch between them is 18 bases long. Library prep was done by the immunoSEQ multiplex PCR assay. TCRdb took this table from immuneACCESS and kept in-frame rearrangements with V and J called. Such tables lack part of the clones; where checked against another copy, unresolved V genes explain under half of the gap, and the rest is unexplained. Within this sample are around 85,000 clones, with about 89% of them counted one time only. In total, the top ten clones hold around 7.6% of the sample.

The chain was built from TRBV27 and TRBJ2-3; a confident D gene designation cannot be given. The sequence was obtained from a woman aged 60 to 75 in good health. Input material: blood. The DNA is TGTGCCAGCAGTCGTCGTTTGACTCGACCAACAGATACGCAGTATTTT. Its coded protein is CASSRRLTRPTDTQYF.